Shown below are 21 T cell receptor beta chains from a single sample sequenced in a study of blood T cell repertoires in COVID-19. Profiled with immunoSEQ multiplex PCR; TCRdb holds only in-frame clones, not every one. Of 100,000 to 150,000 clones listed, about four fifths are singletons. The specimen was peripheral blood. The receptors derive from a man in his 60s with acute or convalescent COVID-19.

CDR3 in DNA: TGTGCCAGCAGCAACCTCCCCGGGCAGCCCCAGCATTTT. Amino acid sequence: CASSNLPGQPQHF. The chain is built from TRBV7-6 and TRBJ1-5, with D uncertain. This CDR3 contains 13 residues. Trimming pared 5 bases from V and 7 bases from J, leaving 12 bases between. Germline CDR1 reads SGHVS; CDR2 reads FNYEAQ.

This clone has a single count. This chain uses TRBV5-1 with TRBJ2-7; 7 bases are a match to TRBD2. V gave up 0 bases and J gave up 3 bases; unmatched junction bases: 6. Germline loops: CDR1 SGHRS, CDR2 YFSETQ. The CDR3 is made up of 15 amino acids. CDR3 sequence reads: CASSLVAGDNYEQYF. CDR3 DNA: TGCGCCAGCAGCTTGGTGGCGGGGGATAACTACGAGCAGTACTTC.

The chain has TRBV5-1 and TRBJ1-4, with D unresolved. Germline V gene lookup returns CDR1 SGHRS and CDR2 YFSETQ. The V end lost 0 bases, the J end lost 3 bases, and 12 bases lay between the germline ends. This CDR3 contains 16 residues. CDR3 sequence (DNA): TGCGCCAGCAGCTTGGCGGGTAGCTTGGCTAATGAAAAACTGTTTTTT. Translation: CASSLAGSLANEKLFF.

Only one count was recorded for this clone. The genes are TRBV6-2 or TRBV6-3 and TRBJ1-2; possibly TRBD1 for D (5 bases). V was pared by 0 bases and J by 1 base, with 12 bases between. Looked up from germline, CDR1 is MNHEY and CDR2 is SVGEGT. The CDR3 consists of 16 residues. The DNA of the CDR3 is TGTGCCAGCAGTTACTCGGTGACAGTTTTTAACTATGGCTACACCTTC. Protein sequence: CASSYSVTVFNYGYTF.

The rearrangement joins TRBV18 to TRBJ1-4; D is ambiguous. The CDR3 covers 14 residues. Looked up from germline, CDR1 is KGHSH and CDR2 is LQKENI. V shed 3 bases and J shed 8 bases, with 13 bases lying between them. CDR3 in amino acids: CASSPQEINEKLFF. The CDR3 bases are TGTGCCAGCTCACCTCAGGAAATAAACGAAAAACTGTTTTTT.

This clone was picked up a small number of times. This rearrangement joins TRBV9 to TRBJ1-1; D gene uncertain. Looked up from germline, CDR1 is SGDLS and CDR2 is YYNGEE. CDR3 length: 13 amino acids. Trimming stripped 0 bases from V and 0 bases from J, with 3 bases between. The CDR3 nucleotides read TGTGCCAGCAGCGTAGACATGAACACTGAAGCTTTCTTT. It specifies CASSVDMNTEAFF.

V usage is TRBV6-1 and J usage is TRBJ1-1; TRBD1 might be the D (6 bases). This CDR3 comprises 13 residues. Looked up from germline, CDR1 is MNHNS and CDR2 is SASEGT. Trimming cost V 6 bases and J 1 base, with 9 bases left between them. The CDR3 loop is CASRPGQNTEAFF. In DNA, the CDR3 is TGTGCCAGCAGACCGGGACAGAACACTGAAGCTTTCTTT.

The CDR3 region is CASSLLGGEKGTQYF. The DNA of the CDR3 is TGTGCCAGCAGCCTGTTGGGCGGGGAAAAGGGGACCCAGTACTTC. The gene calls are TRBV6-2 or TRBV6-3 and TRBJ2-5; D possibly corresponds to TRBD2 (6 bases). This CDR3 spans 15 amino acids. The ends were cut back, 6 bases at V and 7 bases at J, with 21 bases in the middle. The germline CDR1 and CDR2 sequences are MNHEY and SVGEGT.

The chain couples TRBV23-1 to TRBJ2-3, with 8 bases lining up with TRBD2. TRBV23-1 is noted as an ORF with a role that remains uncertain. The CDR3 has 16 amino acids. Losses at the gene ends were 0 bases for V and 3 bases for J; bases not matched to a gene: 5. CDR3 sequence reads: CASSQSPGLGTDTQYF. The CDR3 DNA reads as TGCGCCAGCAGTCAATCCCCGGGACTAGGAACAGATACGCAGTATTTT.

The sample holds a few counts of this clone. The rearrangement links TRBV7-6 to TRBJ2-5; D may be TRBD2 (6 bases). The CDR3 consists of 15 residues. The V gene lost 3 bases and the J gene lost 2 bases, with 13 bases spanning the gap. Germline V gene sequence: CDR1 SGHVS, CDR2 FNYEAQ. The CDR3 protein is CASSFPGVGQETQYF. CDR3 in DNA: TGTGCCAGCAGCTTCCCGGGAGTGGGGCAAGAGACCCAGTACTTC.

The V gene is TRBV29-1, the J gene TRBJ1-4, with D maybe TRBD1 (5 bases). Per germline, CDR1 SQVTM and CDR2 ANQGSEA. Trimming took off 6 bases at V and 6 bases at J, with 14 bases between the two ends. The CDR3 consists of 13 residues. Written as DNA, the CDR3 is TGCAGCGTCGATGGGAGGGGTGATGAAAAACTGTTTTTT. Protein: CSVDGRGDEKLFF.

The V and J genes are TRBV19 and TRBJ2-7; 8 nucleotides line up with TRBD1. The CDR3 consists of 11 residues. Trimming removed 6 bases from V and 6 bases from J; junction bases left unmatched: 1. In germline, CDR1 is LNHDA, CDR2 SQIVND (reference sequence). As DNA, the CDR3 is TGTGCCAGTAGACAGGGGGGCGAGCAGTACTTC. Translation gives CASRQGGEQYF.

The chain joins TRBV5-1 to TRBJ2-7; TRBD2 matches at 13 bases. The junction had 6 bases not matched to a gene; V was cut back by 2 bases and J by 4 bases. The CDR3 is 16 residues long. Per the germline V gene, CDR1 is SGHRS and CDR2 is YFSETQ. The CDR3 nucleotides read TGCGCCAGCAGCTTTATGACTAGCGGGGGGCTATACGAGCAGTACTTC. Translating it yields CASSFMTSGGLYEQYF.

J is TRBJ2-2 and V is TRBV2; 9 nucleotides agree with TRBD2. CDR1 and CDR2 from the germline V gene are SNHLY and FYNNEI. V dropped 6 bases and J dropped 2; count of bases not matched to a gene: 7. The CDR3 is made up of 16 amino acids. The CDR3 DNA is TGTGCCAGCAGAGGTAGTAGCGGGAGAAACACCGGGGAGCTGTTTTTT. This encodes CASRGSSGRNTGELFF.

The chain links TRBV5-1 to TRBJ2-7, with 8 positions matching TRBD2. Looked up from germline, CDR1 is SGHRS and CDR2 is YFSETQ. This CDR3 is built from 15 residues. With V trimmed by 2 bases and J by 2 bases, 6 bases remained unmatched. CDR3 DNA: TGCGCCAGCAGCTTCAACAGCGGGAGTCCCTACGAGCAGTACTTC. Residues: CASSFNSGSPYEQYF.

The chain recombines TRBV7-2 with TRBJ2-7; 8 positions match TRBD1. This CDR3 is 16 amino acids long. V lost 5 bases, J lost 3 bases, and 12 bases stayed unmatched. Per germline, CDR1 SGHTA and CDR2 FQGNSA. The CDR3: CASSEPGTGLLYEQYF. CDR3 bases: TGTGCCAGCAGCGAACCAGGGACAGGACTCCTCTACGAGCAGTACTTC.

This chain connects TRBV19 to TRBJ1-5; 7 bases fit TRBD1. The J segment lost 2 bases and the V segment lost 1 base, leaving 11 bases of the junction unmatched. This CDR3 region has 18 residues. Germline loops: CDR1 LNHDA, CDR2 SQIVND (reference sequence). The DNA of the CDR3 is TGTGCCAGTAGTATAGGTTTGGACAGGACTGATCGCAATCAGCCCCAGCATTTT. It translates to CASSIGLDRTDRNQPQHF.

The CDR3 bases are TGTGCCAGCAGCTTAGGGCTGCCCACCTACGAGCAGTACTTC. This sequence encodes CASSLGLPTYEQYF. This chain uses TRBV7-9 with TRBJ2-7; D ambiguous. With 1 base removed from V and 2 bases from J, the gap between germline ends came to 9 bases. There are 14 residues in the CDR3. Looked up from germline, CDR1 is SEHNR and CDR2 is FQNEAQ (reference sequence).

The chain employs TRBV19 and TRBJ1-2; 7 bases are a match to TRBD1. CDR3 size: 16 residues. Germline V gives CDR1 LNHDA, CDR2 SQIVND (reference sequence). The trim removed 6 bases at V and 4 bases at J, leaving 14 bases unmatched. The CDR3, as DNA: TGTGCCAGTAGGGTACAGGGGTTCTCCTTTACCTATGGCTACACCTTC. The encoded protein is CASRVQGFSFTYGYTF.

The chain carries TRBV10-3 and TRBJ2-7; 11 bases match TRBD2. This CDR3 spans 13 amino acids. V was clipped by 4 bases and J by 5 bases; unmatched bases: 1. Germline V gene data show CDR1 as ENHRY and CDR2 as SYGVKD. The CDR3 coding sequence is TGTGCCATCAGTGTTAGCGGGGGGGACGAGCAGTACTTC. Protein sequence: CAISVSGGDEQYF.

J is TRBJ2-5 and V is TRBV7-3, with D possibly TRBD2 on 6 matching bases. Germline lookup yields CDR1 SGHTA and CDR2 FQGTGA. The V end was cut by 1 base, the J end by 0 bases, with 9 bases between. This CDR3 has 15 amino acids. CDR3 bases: TGTGCCAGCAGCTTAATTGGCGGGGACCAAGAGACCCAGTACTTC. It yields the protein CASSLIGGDQETQYF.